These 5 T cell receptor beta chains came from one sample sequenced in a study of cytomegalovirus exposure and HLA in healthy donors. PCR used 60 Vbeta primers and 13 Jbeta primers. Method: immunoSEQ multiplex PCR; TCRdb's copy keeps in-frame clones and lacks some. The sample carries approximately 180,000 clones, 81% recorded once. The sample taken for sequencing was PBMCs. The receptors shown here come from a man in his late teens or twenties in good health and CMV-seronegative.

In this sample, this clone turned up once. V gene TRBV4-2 combines with J gene TRBJ1-2, with D perhaps matching TRBD1 (5 bases). CDR1 and CDR2 (germline): LGHNA, YNFKEQ. V was cut by 2 bases and J by 3 bases, with 13 bases left in between. The CDR3 sequence is 15 residues long. The CDR3 DNA is TGTGCCAGCAGCCAAAGGGGAGGGACTGACTATGGCTACACCTTC. This codes for CASSQRGGTDYGYTF.

The V gene is TRBV19, the J gene TRBJ1-4; 12 bases match TRBD1. V dropped 2 bases and J dropped 7; count of bases not matched to a gene: 14. CDR3 size: 19 residues. Germline V gene lookup returns CDR1 LNHDA and CDR2 SQIVND (reference sequence). This chain's CDR3 is CASSIPALGDRGLGEKLFF. CDR3 in DNA: TGTGCCAGTAGTATACCAGCTCTGGGGGACAGGGGGCTTGGTGAAAAACTGTTTTTT.

The chain employs TRBV9 and TRBJ1-2, with a weak D call TRBD1 (6 bases). The CDR3 consists of 15 residues. V lost 4 bases, J lost 8 bases, and 21 bases lay in between. The germline V gene encodes CDR1 SGDLS and CDR2 YYNGEE. This CDR3 is CASSPEGGGAGGYTF. CDR3 bases: TGTGCCAGCAGCCCTGAGGGGGGGGGCGCCGGCGGCTACACCTTC.

The J gene is TRBJ2-7, the V gene TRBV19; no firm D call. Germline loops: CDR1 LNHDA, CDR2 SQIVND (reference sequence). This CDR3 contains 14 residues. V gave up 4 bases and J gave up 3 bases, with 13 bases separating them. This CDR3 reads CASSSTPTDYEQYF. CDR3 in DNA: TGTGCCAGTAGTAGCACCCCAACTGACTACGAGCAGTACTTC.

J is TRBJ1-6 and V is TRBV18; D remains ambiguous. CDR3 length equals 14 residues. V was trimmed by 3 bases and J by 5 bases, leaving 8 bases between them. Germline assignment: CDR1 KGHSH and CDR2 LQKENI. The CDR3 region is CASSPRGNNSPLHF. CDR3 DNA: TGTGCCAGCTCACCCCGAGGTAATAATTCACCCCTCCACTTT.